This entry lists 32 T cell receptor beta chains sequenced from one sample in a study of human T cells and chemical hapten exposure. TCRdb processed the RACE reads anew with MiXCR; each CDR3 protein has one entry. The profile covers around 130,000 distinct CDR3 sequences, with 12% appearing a single time and 1.1% to 1.5% taken by the ten largest. The sample's time point: patch test 2, 6 weeks after DPC sensitization. Treatment noted: therapeutic diphenylcyclopropenone sensitization with weekly scalp DPC. Here the sequenced sample was whole blood, taken in connection with sensitization to the hapten diphenylcyclopropenone (DPC). These TCRs come from a woman in her 50s with alopecia areata. Some clones in this sample may be carry-over from other donors' samples.

This clonotype has a count of ten or more. The chain employs TRBV29-1 and TRBJ2-2, with 9 bases fitting TRBD2. V was pared by 4 bases and J by 5 bases, with 5 bases of the junction left unmatched. Germline assignment: CDR1 SQVTM and CDR2 ANQGSEA. The CDR3 is 14 residues long. The CDR3 DNA follows: TGCAGCGTTGCCTATAGCGGGAGAACCGGGGAGCTGTTTTTT. Encoded protein: CSVAYSGRTGELFF.

The gene calls are TRBV5-4 and TRBJ1-6, with TRBD1 matching 9 bases. Per germline, CDR1 SGHNT and CDR2 YYREEE (reference sequence). V lost 4 bases and J lost 6; bases outside the gene matches: 5. The CDR3 length is 15 residues. The CDR3 region has the DNA TGTGCCAGCAGCCCACGGACAGGGGCTAATTCACCCCTCCACTTT. Protein sequence: CASSPRTGANSPLHF.

This rearrangement joins TRBV10-3 to TRBJ2-7; D may be TRBD1 or TRBD2 (5 bases each). CDR1 ENHRY and CDR2 SYGVKD come from the germline V gene. The V and J ends lost 8 bases and 2 bases respectively, with 13 bases between them. CDR3 length: 13 residues. For the CDR3, the DNA is TGTGCCATCGGCCGGGACCCACCCTACGAGCAGTACTTC. It encodes CAIGRDPPYEQYF.

V usage is TRBV28 and J usage is TRBJ1-5, with 10 bases fitting TRBD1. With V trimmed by 6 bases and J by 5 bases, 4 bases remained unmatched. The germline V gene has CDR1 MDHEN and CDR2 SYDVKM. The CDR3 spans 14 residues. CDR3 region: CASSVGTGDQPQHF. The CDR3 DNA reads TGTGCCAGCAGCGTCGGGACAGGGGATCAGCCCCAGCATTTT.

This clonotype was observed many times. The genes are TRBV7-8 and TRBJ2-1, with 7 bases that match TRBD2. Germline CDR1 reads SGHVS; CDR2 reads FQNEAQ. J lost 6 bases, V lost 3 bases, and 8 bases had no gene match. The CDR3 length is 15 residues. The CDR3 nucleotides read TGTGCCAGCAGCTTGCCGGGCGGGAGTTTCAATGAGCAGTTCTTC. Amino acids: CASSLPGGSFNEQFF. Drawing the rest from reference TRBV7-8 and TRBJ2-1, the complete variable domain is GAGVSQSPRYKVAKRGQDVALRCDPISGHVSLFWYQQALGQGPEFLTYFQNEAQLDKSGLPSDRFFAERPEGSVSTLKIQRTQQEDSAVYLCASSLPGGSFNEQFFGPGTRLTVL.

This clonotype was seen at least ten times. The gene calls are TRBV28 and TRBJ2-5, with TRBD1 as a possible D gene (6 bases). Germline CDR1 is MDHEN and CDR2 is SYDVKM. The germline V and J ends were trimmed by 6 bases and 5 bases, with 19 bases remaining between them. This CDR3 region has 15 residues. CDR3 DNA: TGTGCCAGCAGCCGCACGCAGGGGCTGCCGGAGACCCAGTACTTC. It translates to CASSRTQGLPETQYF.

This clonotype turned up a few times. The J gene is TRBJ2-7, the V gene TRBV5-1; D not resolved. CDR3 size: 14 residues. V was clipped by 4 bases and J by 0 bases, with 11 bases between them. Germline CDR1 SGHRS, CDR2 YFSETQ. CDR3 residues: CASSLGGFSYEQYF. The CDR3 bases are TGCGCCAGCAGCCTAGGCGGATTCTCCTACGAGCAGTACTTC.

V is TRBV6-5 and J is TRBJ2-5; 8 bases align to TRBD1. The CDR3 totals 13 residues. The germline V gene has CDR1 MNHEY and CDR2 SVGAGI. Losses at the gene ends were 2 bases for V and 9 bases for J; bases not matched to a gene: 5. Here the CDR3 reads CASSYGDRYPQYF. The CDR3 bases are TGTGCCAGCAGTTACGGGGACAGGTATCCCCAGTACTTC.

The chain combines TRBV28 with TRBJ2-5; unclear D gene. CDR3 length: 13 residues. Trimming left V 8 bases short and J 1 base short, with 11 bases between. The V gene's germline CDR1 is MDHEN and CDR2 SYDVKM. CDR3: CASSGPAQETQYF. CDR3 nucleotide sequence: TGTGCCAGCTCCGGGCCCGCCCAAGAGACCCAGTACTTC.

Regarding this clonotype: The conserved closing phenylalanine or tryptophan is absent in this CDR3, likely reflecting a read error. The V call is TRBV6-2 or TRBV6-3, the J call TRBJ2-1, with TRBD1 matching 8 bases. Germline-derived CDR1 and CDR2 are MNHEY and SVGEGT. This CDR3 contains 16 residues. Trimming cost V 6 bases and J 5 bases; bases outside gene matches: 12. CDR3 sequence (DNA): TGTGCCAGCAGGGGGGACAGGTATCGAAACAACAATGAGCAGTTCTCC. Protein sequence: CASRGDRYRNNNEQFS.

The chain links TRBV5-1 to TRBJ2-7, with 7 bases matching TRBD1. Germline loops: CDR1 SGHRS, CDR2 YFSETQ. V dropped 0 bases and J dropped 0; count of bases not matched to a gene: 9. There are 17 residues in the CDR3. CDR3 nucleotides: TGCGCCAGCAGCTTGGTTAACTCGGGACAGTTCTCCTACGAGCAGTACTTC. This gives the protein CASSLVNSGQFSYEQYF.

V is TRBV6-6 and J is TRBJ2-6; 11 bases agree with TRBD1. Trimming took 5 bases from V and 3 from J; bases not matched to a gene: 9. Germline V gives CDR1 MNHNY, CDR2 SVGAGI (reference sequence). The CDR3 totals 18 residues. For the CDR3, the DNA is TGTGCCAGCAGTGGACAGGGGGCGCGGGACCATGGGGCCAACGTCCTGACTTTC. This gives the protein CASSGQGARDHGANVLTF.

V and J are TRBV4-1 and TRBJ2-4, with 13 bases fitting TRBD2. Looked up from germline, CDR1 is MGHRA and CDR2 is YSYEKL. This CDR3 comprises 19 residues. V lost 0 bases and J lost 5; bases outside the gene matches: 10. The CDR3 reads CASSQEGLAGSPSQNIQYF. The CDR3 DNA sequence: TGCGCCAGCAGCCAAGAGGGACTAGCGGGGTCCCCTAGCCAAAACATTCAGTACTTC.

The sample holds a few counts of this clonotype. V and J are TRBV6-1 and TRBJ1-2; 7 positions match TRBD1. Germline CDR1 is MNHNS and CDR2 is SASEGT. The CDR3 spans 15 residues. The V gene end was trimmed by 6 bases and the J gene end by 2 bases; junction bases not matched to a gene: 9. The CDR3 bases are TGTGCCAGCAGGGTAGACAGGGACGGGAACTATGGCTACACCTTC. Its protein product is CASRVDRDGNYGYTF.

CDR3 DNA sequence: TGCAGTACCGGACTAGGGGCAGGGGAGCAGTACTTC. It codes for CSTGLGAGEQYF. V usage is TRBV20-1 and J usage is TRBJ2-7; 7 bases align to TRBD2. The CDR3 sequence is 12 residues long. V lost 8 bases to trimming and J lost 7 bases; unmatched junction nucleotides: 11. Germline V CDR1 and CDR2: DFQATT, SNEGSKA (reference sequence).

J is TRBJ2-5 and V is TRBV10-3, with TRBD2 matching 10 bases. J gave up 4 bases and V 4 bases, and 6 bases lay outside the gene matches. The CDR3 consists of 15 residues. CDR1 is ENHRY, CDR2 SYGVKD, per germline. The CDR3 is CAISGSASGRETQYF. The CDR3 DNA follows: TGTGCCATCAGTGGGTCGGCTAGCGGGAGAGAGACCCAGTACTTC.

About this clonotype: A much more abundant neighbour one base away suggests this may be a read error. The chain links TRBV7-2 to TRBJ2-1, with 7 nucleotides matching TRBD2. Germline V CDR1 and CDR2: SGHTA, FQGNSA. CDR3 length: 16 residues. DNA for the CDR3: TGTGCCAGCAGCTTAACGGGACTACCAAACTCCAATAAGCAGTTCTTC. This encodes CASSLTGLPNSNKQFF. Full variable domain (missing parts from reference TRBV7-2 and TRBJ2-1): GAGVSQSPSNKVTEKGKDVELRCDPISGHTALYWYRQSLGQGLEFLIYFQGNSAPDKSGLPSDRFSAERTGGSVSTLTIQRTQQEDSAVYLCASSLTGLPNSNKQFFGPGTRLTVL.

This clonotype came up once. V usage is TRBV12-3 or TRBV12-4 and J usage is TRBJ2-1; maybe TRBD1 (7 bases). The germline V and J ends were trimmed by 1 base and 5 bases, with 15 bases remaining between them. The CDR3 is 16 residues long. The CDR3 nucleotides read TGTGCCAGCAGTTTAGGGGCGGGACAGATAAACAATGAGCAGTTCTTC. Its protein is CASSLGAGQINNEQFF.

This clonotype was seen many times. The rearrangement links TRBV20-1 to TRBJ2-3; TRBD2 aligns across 7 bases. The germline CDR1 and CDR2 sequences are DFQATT and SNEGSKA (reference sequence). J gave up 3 bases and V 6 bases, and 9 bases lay outside the gene matches. The CDR3 has 14 residues. In nucleotides, the CDR3 is TGCAGTGCCGGAGGGGAGGGCTGGACAGATACGCAGTATTTT. Its translation: CSAGGEGWTDTQYF.

The rearrangement links TRBV7-9 to TRBJ2-5, with 8 bases that match TRBD2. The CDR3 totals 15 residues. The J segment lost 2 bases and the V segment lost 2 bases, leaving 4 bases of the junction unmatched. Per germline, CDR1 SEHNR and CDR2 FQNEAQ (reference sequence). This CDR3 reads CASSLLAGIQETQYF. The CDR3 bases are TGTGCCAGCAGCTTATTAGCGGGAATTCAAGAGACCCAGTACTTC.

This clonotype was observed a handful of times. The chain joins TRBV7-2 to TRBJ2-1, with 11 nucleotides matching TRBD2. CDR3 length: 16 residues. The J segment lost 2 bases and the V segment lost 3 bases, leaving 3 bases of the junction unmatched. Germline V gene data show CDR1 as SGHTA and CDR2 as FQGNSA. CDR3 residues: CASSFTSGRAYNEQFF. The CDR3 nucleotides are TGTGCCAGCAGCTTTACTAGCGGGAGAGCCTACAATGAGCAGTTCTTC.

This clonotype was observed many times. This sequence joins TRBV5-1 and TRBJ2-7; D gene unclear. The germline V gene encodes CDR1 SGHRS and CDR2 YFSETQ. Trimming shortened V by 0 bases and J by 5 bases, and 6 bases separated the two germline ends. The CDR3 extends over 12 amino acids. The CDR3 reads CASSLAFDEQYF. The CDR3 nucleotides are TGCGCCAGCAGCTTGGCCTTCGACGAGCAGTACTTC.

This clonotype was seen more than once but under ten times. The chain joins TRBV20-1 to TRBJ2-3; D call uncertain. In germline, CDR1 is DFQATT, CDR2 SNEGSKA (reference sequence). With 1 base removed from V and 0 bases from J, the gap between germline ends came to 11 bases. The CDR3 runs 15 residues. The CDR3 is CSARGRRRSTDTQYF. In DNA form, the CDR3 reads TGCAGTGCTAGAGGGCGGCGGCGTAGCACAGATACGCAGTATTTT.

This clonotype appeared many times. The V and J genes are TRBV10-3 and TRBJ1-1, with D hard to call. The CDR3 is 15 residues long. V was pared by 7 bases and J by 0 bases, with 15 bases between. Germline CDR1 reads ENHRY; CDR2 reads SYGVKD. The CDR3 protein is CAINSPGMMNTEAFF. As DNA, the CDR3 is TGTGCCATCAATTCCCCCGGGATGATGAACACTGAAGCTTTCTTT.

This clonotype was detected a few times. The chain recombines TRBV7-2 with TRBJ2-3; TRBD2 matches at 14 bases. This CDR3 contains 14 residues. Unmatched junction bases numbered 4, after V lost 5 bases and J lost 9 bases. The germline V gene has CDR1 SGHTA and CDR2 FQGNSA. Written as DNA, the CDR3 is TGTGCCAGCAGCGGACTAGCGGGAGGAAGCACGCAGTATTTT. Encoded protein: CASSGLAGGSTQYF.

In this sample, this clonotype turned up a few times. V gene TRBV20-1 combines with J gene TRBJ2-7; 8 bases line up with TRBD1. The CDR3 runs 15 residues. The V segment lost 2 bases and the J segment 4 bases; nucleotides outside the gene matches: 10. Germline CDR1 is DFQATT and CDR2 is SNEGSKA (reference sequence). The DNA for the CDR3 is TGCAGTGCTAGAACCGGGACAGGTTTAGGGTACGAGCAGTACTTC. Amino acid sequence: CSARTGTGLGYEQYF.

This clonotype occurred many times. The chain couples TRBV6-2 or TRBV6-3 to TRBJ2-7; D remains unclear. CDR3 length equals 14 residues. V lost 7 bases and J 1 base, leaving 14 bases between the germline ends. In germline, CDR1 is MNHEY, CDR2 SVGEGT. The CDR3 nucleotides read TGTGCCAGCACCTTTCGGCAGGCGTCCTACGAGCAGTACTTC. This gives the protein CASTFRQASYEQYF.

This clonotype was counted ten times or more. In DNA form, the CDR3 reads TGTGCCAGCAGTTCTAGCGGGAGGGCCGGCCGGCAGTACTTC. It is translated as CASSSSGRAGRQYF. The chain couples TRBV6-5 to TRBJ2-7; 12 bases match TRBD2. Germline-derived CDR1 and CDR2 are MNHEY and SVGAGI. With V trimmed by 4 bases and J by 9 bases, 7 bases remained unmatched. The CDR3 sequence is 14 residues long.

Ten or more counts support this clonotype. This chain links TRBV4-1 with TRBJ2-7; 9 bases line up with TRBD2. Looked up from germline, CDR1 is MGHRA and CDR2 is YSYEKL. Trimming cost V 1 base and J 2 bases; bases outside gene matches: 6. The CDR3 sequence is 16 residues long. The CDR3 nucleotides are TGCGCCAGCAGCCAAGGGGTCGCGGGAGGGCCCTACGAGCAGTACTTC. This codes for CASSQGVAGGPYEQYF.

This clonotype has at least ten counts. This chain uses TRBV28 with TRBJ2-7, with 12 bases matching TRBD2. Germline V gene sequence: CDR1 MDHEN, CDR2 SYDVKM. This CDR3 has 17 residues. V gave up 6 bases and J gave up 2 bases; unmatched junction bases: 11. The CDR3 sequence is CASRPGLAGIRPYEQYF. The CDR3 DNA sequence: TGTGCCAGCAGACCGGGACTAGCGGGCATACGACCCTACGAGCAGTACTTC.

The chain combines TRBV15 with TRBJ1-2; D is ambiguous. Germline V CDR1 and CDR2: LNHNV, YYDKDF (reference sequence). The ends were cut back, 6 bases at V and 7 bases at J, with 15 bases in the middle. The CDR3 is 13 amino acids. CDR3 in DNA: TGTGCCACCAGAAAGTCCTCAGGAACTGGCTACACCTTC. It encodes CATRKSSGTGYTF. The whole variable domain, filled in from reference TRBV15 and TRBJ1-2, reads DAMVIQNPRYQVTQFGKPVTLSCSQTLNHNVMYWYQQKSSQAPKLLFHYYDKDFNNEADTPDNFQSRRPNTSFCFLDIRSPGLGDTAMYLCATRKSSGTGYTFGSGTRLTVV.

This clonotype showed up many times. The chain is built from TRBV20-1 and TRBJ1-2, with D possibly being TRBD1 (5 bases). This CDR3 has 13 residues. Looked up from germline, CDR1 is DFQATT and CDR2 is SNEGSKA (reference sequence). V gave up 3 bases and J gave up 8 bases, with 16 bases separating them. Here the CDR3 DNA reads TGCAGTGCTAGTGAACAGGTGGTAGGAGGCTACACCTTC. Encoded protein: CSASEQVVGGYTF.